The rows below give T cell receptor beta chains drawn from one sample of a study of cytomegalovirus exposure and HLA in healthy donors. Produced via immunoSEQ multiplex PCR; TCRdb's table is partial and in-frame only. The table has 55,000 to 80,000 clones, 85% to 90% seen once. Input material: PBMCs. Receptors were obtained from a female donor in good health and CMV-seronegative. Both conserved end residues are part of each CDR3. A D gene is named only where the DNA matches it firmly. The size of a clone is reported for some rows only, either as once, few or many, or as a class for expanded clones.

J gene: TRBJ1-4; clone size: NA; D gene: NA; V gene: TRBV29-1; CDR3 protein: CSVGAGNNEKLFF; CDR3 DNA: TGCAGCGTTGGAGCCGGGAATAATGAAAAACTGTTTTTT
J gene: TRBJ2-3; clone size: NA; D gene: NA; V gene: TRBV7-3; CDR3 protein: CASSSKGEGWMDTQYF; CDR3 DNA: TGTGCCAGCAGCTCGAAGGGGGAGGGGTGGATGGATACGCAGTATTTT
J gene: TRBJ2-7; clone size: NA; D gene: TRBD1; V gene: TRBV19; CDR3 protein: CASSIGTGVREQYF; CDR3 DNA: TGTGCCAGTAGTATCGGGACAGGGGTTCGCGAGCAGTACTTC
J gene: TRBJ2-5; clone size: NA; D gene: NA; V gene: TRBV11-3; CDR3 protein: CASSLGGAEETQYF; CDR3 DNA: TGTGCCAGCAGCTTAGGGGGAGCGGAAGAGACCCAGTACTTC
J gene: TRBJ1-2; clone size: NA; D gene: TRBD1; V gene: TRBV6-5; CDR3 protein: CASSRGQGKGYTF; CDR3 DNA: TGTGCCAGCAGCCGAGGACAGGGAAAAGGCTACACCTTC
J gene: TRBJ1-2; clone size: NA; D gene: TRBD1; V gene: TRBV30; CDR3 protein: CAWSYGQGGDYGYTF; CDR3 DNA: TGTGCCTGGAGCTACGGACAGGGTGGGGACTATGGCTACACCTTC
J gene: TRBJ2-2; clone size: NA; D gene: NA; V gene: TRBV7-9; CDR3 protein: CASSLSSGNTGELFF; CDR3 DNA: TGTGCCAGCAGCTTATCGAGCGGGAACACCGGGGAGCTGTTTTTT
J gene: TRBJ2-3; clone size: NA; D gene: TRBD2; V gene: TRBV13; CDR3 protein: CASSARTSGGYTQYF; CDR3 DNA: TGTGCCAGCAGCGCCCGGACTAGCGGGGGTTATACGCAGTATTTT
J gene: TRBJ1-1; clone size: NA; D gene: NA; V gene: TRBV6-5; CDR3 protein: CASSYGGEALNTEAFF; CDR3 DNA: TGTGCCAGCAGTTACGGGGGGGAGGCCTTGAACACTGAAGCTTTCTTT
J gene: TRBJ1-2; clone size: NA; D gene: NA; V gene: TRBV6-5; CDR3 protein: CASSYSWRAGYTF; CDR3 DNA: TGTGCCAGCAGTTACTCGTGGAGGGCTGGCTACACCTTC
J gene: TRBJ2-7; clone size: NA; D gene: TRBD1; V gene: TRBV4-1; CDR3 protein: CASSQTDRASYEQYF; CDR3 DNA: TGCGCCAGCAGCCAGACGGACAGGGCCTCCTACGAGCAGTACTTC
J gene: TRBJ2-1; clone size: few; D gene: TRBD2; V gene: TRBV2; CDR3 protein: CASSDLGLADNEQFF; CDR3 DNA: TGTGCCAGCAGTGATCTGGGACTAGCGGACAATGAGCAGTTCTTC
J gene: TRBJ2-2; clone size: NA; D gene: NA; V gene: TRBV7-6; CDR3 protein: CASRMSTGRNNGELFF; CDR3 DNA: TGTGCCAGCAGGATGTCGACAGGGAGGAATAACGGGGAGCTGTTTTTT
J gene: TRBJ1-2; clone size: once; D gene: NA; V gene: TRBV2; CDR3 protein: CESLQGYGYTF; CDR3 DNA: TGTGAGAGCTTACAGGGCTATGGCTACACCTTC
J gene: TRBJ1-4; clone size: NA; D gene: NA; V gene: TRBV2; CDR3 protein: CASSDRGRNEKLFF; CDR3 DNA: TGTGCCAGCAGTGACCGGGGTAGGAATGAAAAACTGTTTTTT
J gene: TRBJ1-4; clone size: NA; D gene: NA; V gene: TRBV29-1; CDR3 protein: CSVGSGVGEKLFF; CDR3 DNA: TGCAGCGTTGGCTCCGGGGTGGGCGAAAAACTGTTTTTT
J gene: TRBJ2-1; clone size: NA; D gene: TRBD2; V gene: TRBV4-1; CDR3 protein: CASSQVQGGTSGYNEQFF; CDR3 DNA: TGCGCCAGCAGCCAAGTACAAGGTGGGACTAGCGGTTACAATGAGCAGTTCTTC
J gene: TRBJ1-1; clone size: few; D gene: NA; V gene: TRBV10-2; CDR3 protein: CASSDQNMNTEAFF; CDR3 DNA: TGCGCCAGCAGTGACCAGAACATGAACACTGAAGCTTTCTTT
J gene: TRBJ2-3; clone size: few; D gene: NA; V gene: TRBV7-9; CDR3 protein: CASSFARPPTDTQYF; CDR3 DNA: TGTGCCAGCAGCTTTGCCAGGCCCCCCACAGATACGCAGTATTTT
J gene: TRBJ1-1; clone size: NA; D gene: NA; V gene: TRBV7-9; CDR3 protein: CASSSDTAKDQF; CDR3 DNA: TGTGCCAGCAGCTCGGACACCGCAAAAGATCAATTT